This T cell receptor beta chain came from a study of blood T cell repertoires in COVID-19. Study background: Whether acute or convalescent, the COVID-19 samples came from the United States, Italy and Spain. Sources were T cells, B-cell-depleted T cells, or PBMCs; the material itself was cDNA or gDNA.

Authors' methods: Counts of nucleated cells, estimated from reference gene primer amplification, were obtained. Generated by immunoSEQ multiplex PCR, the TCRdb table keeps only in-frame clones and is missing some. That table is the source of V, J and clone size, and D and trimming were worked out from the DNA. The sample holds around 250,000 clones; 86% are singletons and the top ten take around 12%. Germline V gene data show CDR1 as LNHDA and CDR2 as SQIVND (reference sequence). CDR3 length: 13 amino acids. The V end lost 1 base, the J end lost 5 bases, and 6 bases lay between the germline ends. The source material was peripheral blood. The gene calls are TRBV19 and TRBJ1-5; no clear D. The source is a man at least 80 years old with acute or convalescent COVID-19. The CDR3 protein is CASSIGVDQPQHF. The CDR3 DNA sequence: TGTGCCAGTAGTATAGGAGTGGATCAGCCCCAGCATTTT.